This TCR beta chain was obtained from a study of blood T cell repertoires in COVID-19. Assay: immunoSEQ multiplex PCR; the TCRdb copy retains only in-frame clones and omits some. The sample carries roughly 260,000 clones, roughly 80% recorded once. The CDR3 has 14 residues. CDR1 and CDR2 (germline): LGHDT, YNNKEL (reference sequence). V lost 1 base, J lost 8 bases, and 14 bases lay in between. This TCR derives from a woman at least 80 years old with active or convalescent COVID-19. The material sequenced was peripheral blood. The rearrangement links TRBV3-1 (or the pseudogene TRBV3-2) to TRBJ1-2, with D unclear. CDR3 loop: CASSQGGVDQGYTF. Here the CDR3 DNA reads TGTGCCAGCAGCCAAGGCGGAGTGGATCAGGGCTACACCTTC.